One and the same sample provided the 3 T cell receptor beta chains below, sequenced in a study of PD-1 blockade in classical Hodgkin lymphoma. The data were produced by immunoSEQ multiplex PCR, yet TCRdb's version contains in-frame clones alone and is incomplete. This table holds roughly 19,000 clones, 88% found once. Specified time point: cycle 4 day 1 (C4D1), after 6 weeks of nivolumab. Every single patient, without exception, relapsed after autologous stem cell transplantation, and brentuximab vedotin exposure varied. Thawed PBMCs supplied CD8+ T cells via magnetic negative selection. Sequencing was performed on CD8+ T cells from blood, taken before the fourth cycle of nivolumab. The source is a human donor with classical Hodgkin lymphoma.

This clone occurred a few times. V and J are TRBV7-9 and TRBJ2-7; 11 bases are a match to TRBD1. Trimming cost V 9 bases and J 4 bases; bases outside gene matches: 5. Germline V CDR1 and CDR2: SEHNR, FQNEAQ (reference sequence). The CDR3 totals 13 residues. CDR3 region: CASFGTGGYEQYF. The CDR3 DNA sequence: TGTGCCAGTTTCGGGACAGGGGGTTACGAGCAGTACTTC.

The chain combines TRBV10-2 with TRBJ2-3; D gene uncertain. The CDR3 has 11 residues. Trimming took 7 bases from V and 6 from J, leaving 8 bases between them. Germline CDR1 is WSHSY and CDR2 is SAAADI. The CDR3 nucleotides read TGCGCCAGCACCCACGGGGATACGCAGTATTTT. Protein: CASTHGDTQYF.

CDR3 protein: CASSLLEGAGDGYTF. CDR3 in DNA: TGCGCCAGCAGCCTCCTTGAAGGGGCCGGAGATGGCTACACCTTC. The rearrangement uses TRBV4-1 and TRBJ1-2, with D perhaps TRBD1 (5 bases). Trimming stripped 4 bases from V and 6 bases from J, with 18 bases between. The CDR3 sequence is 15 residues long. CDR1 is MGHRA, CDR2 YSYEKL, per germline.